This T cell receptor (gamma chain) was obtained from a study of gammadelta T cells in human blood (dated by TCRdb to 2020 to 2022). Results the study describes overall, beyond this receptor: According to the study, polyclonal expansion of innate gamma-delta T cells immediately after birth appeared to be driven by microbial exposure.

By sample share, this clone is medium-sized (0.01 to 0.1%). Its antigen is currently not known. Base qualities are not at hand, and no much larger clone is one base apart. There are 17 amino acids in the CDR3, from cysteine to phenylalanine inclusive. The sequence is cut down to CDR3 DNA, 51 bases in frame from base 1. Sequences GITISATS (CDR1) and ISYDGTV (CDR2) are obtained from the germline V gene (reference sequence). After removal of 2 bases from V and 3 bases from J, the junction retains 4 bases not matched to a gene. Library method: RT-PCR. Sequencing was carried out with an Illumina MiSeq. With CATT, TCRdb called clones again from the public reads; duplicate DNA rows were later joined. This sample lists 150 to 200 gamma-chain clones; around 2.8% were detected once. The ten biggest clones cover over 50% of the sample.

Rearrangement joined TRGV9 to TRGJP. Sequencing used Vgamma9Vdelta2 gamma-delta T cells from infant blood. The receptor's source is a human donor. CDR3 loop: CALWEAEQELGKKIKVF. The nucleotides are TGTGCCTTGTGGGAGGCCGAGCAAGAGTTGGGCAAAAAAATCAAGGTATTT.